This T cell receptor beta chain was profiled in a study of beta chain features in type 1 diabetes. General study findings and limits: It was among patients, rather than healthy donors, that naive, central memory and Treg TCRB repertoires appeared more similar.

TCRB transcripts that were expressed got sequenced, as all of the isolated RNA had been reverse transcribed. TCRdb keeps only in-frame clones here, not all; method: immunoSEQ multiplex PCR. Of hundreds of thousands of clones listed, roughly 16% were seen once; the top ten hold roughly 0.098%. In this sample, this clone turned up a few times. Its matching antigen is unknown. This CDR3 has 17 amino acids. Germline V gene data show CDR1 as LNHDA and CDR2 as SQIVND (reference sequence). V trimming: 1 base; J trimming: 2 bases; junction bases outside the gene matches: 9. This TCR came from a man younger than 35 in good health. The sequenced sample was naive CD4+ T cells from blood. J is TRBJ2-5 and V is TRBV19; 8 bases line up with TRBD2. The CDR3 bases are TGTGCCAGTAGTATAGGAGGTAGCGGGGCCACACAAGAGACCCAGTACTTC. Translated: CASSIGGSGATQETQYF.